The clone carrying this T cell receptor (beta chain) has more than one count but fewer than ten. Its target is unknown. It may be a read error: a sequence one base away is much more abundant. The sample originates from a study of breast tumors, draining lymph nodes, adjacent tissues. Study results and limitations: That most tumor T cells come from lymph nodes remained unproven. Tumors had less TCR diversity than lymph nodes, more than nontumor tissue. The data were judged consistent with most tumor T cells coming from lymph node and expanding in tumor. Luminal-like breast cancer showed significantly higher tumor–nontumor repertoire similarity than basal-like.

The lymph nodes were axillary draining lymph nodes from breast cancer patients. TCRdb itself ran the multiplex PCR reads through MiXCR, one entry per CDR3 protein. The table shows roughly 100,000 distinct CDR3 sequences, with more than 25% occurring only once. The sequence derives from a female donor with breast cancer. Some clones in this sample may be carry-over from other donors' samples. The source material was axillary lymph node tissue.

The CDR3: CASSIGWGTGPNNEQSF. CDR3 sequence (DNA): TGTGCCAGTAGTATCGGGTGGGGGACAGGGCCGAACAATGAGCAGTCCTTC. V and J are TRBV19 and TRBJ2-1; 9 bases agree with TRBD1. Germline-derived CDR1 and CDR2 are LNHDA and SQIVND (reference sequence). CDR3 size: 17 residues.